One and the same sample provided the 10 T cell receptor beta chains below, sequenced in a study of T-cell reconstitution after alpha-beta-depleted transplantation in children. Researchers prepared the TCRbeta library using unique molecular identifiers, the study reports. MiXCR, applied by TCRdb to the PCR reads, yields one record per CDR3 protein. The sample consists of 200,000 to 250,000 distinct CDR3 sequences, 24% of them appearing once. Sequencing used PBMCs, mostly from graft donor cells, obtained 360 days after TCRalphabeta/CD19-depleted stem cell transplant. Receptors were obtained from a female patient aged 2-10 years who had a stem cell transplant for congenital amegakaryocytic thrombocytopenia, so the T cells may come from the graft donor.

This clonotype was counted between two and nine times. The CDR3, as DNA: TGTGCCAGCAGTTCCTGGACTAGCGGGAACACAGATACGCAGTATTTT. Translation: CASSSWTSGNTDTQYF. The chain recombines TRBV28 with TRBJ2-3; 12 positions match TRBD2. CDR3 length equals 16 residues. Germline V lookup: CDR1 MDHEN, CDR2 SYDVKM. Trimming took 4 bases from V and 2 from J; bases not matched to a gene: 4.

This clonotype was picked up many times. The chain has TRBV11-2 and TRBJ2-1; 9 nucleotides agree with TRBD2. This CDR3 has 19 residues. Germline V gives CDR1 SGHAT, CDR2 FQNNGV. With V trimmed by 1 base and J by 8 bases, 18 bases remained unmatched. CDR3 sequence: CASSLVVGLAGGPGDEQFF. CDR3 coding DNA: TGTGCCAGCAGCTTAGTGGTTGGTCTGGCGGGAGGGCCAGGGGATGAGCAGTTCTTC.

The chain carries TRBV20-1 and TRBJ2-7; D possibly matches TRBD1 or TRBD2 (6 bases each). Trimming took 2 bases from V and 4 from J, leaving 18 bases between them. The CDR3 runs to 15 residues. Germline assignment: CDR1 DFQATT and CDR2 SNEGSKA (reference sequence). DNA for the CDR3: TGCAGTGCTAGACCCCTGCGGGACACGTCATACGAGCAGTACTTC. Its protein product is CSARPLRDTSYEQYF.

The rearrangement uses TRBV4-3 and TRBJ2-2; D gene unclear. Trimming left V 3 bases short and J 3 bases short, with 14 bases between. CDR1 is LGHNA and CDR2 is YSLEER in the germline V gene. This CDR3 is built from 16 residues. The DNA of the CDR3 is TGCGCCAGCAGCCAGGAACCAATCGGACACACCGGGGAGCTGTTTTTT. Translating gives CASSQEPIGHTGELFF.

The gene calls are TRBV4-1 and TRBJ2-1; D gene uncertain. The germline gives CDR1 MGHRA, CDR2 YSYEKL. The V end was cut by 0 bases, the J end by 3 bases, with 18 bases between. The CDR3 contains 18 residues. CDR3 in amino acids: CASSQDDVRTNIYNEQFF. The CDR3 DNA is TGCGCCAGCAGCCAAGATGATGTCAGGACCAATATCTACAATGAGCAGTTCTTC.

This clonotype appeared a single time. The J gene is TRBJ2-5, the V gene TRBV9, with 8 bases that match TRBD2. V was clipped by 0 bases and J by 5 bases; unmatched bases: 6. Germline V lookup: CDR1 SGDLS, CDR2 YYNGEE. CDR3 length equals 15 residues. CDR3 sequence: CASSVVSGGRETQYF. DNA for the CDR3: TGTGCCAGCAGCGTAGTCTCGGGAGGGCGGGAGACCCAGTACTTC. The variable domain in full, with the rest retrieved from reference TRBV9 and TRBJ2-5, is DSGVTQTPKHLITATGQRVTLRCSPRSGDLSVYWYQQSLDQGLQFLIQYYNGEERAKGNILERFSAQQFPDLHSELNLSSLELGDSALYFCASSVVSGGRETQYFGPGTRLLVL.

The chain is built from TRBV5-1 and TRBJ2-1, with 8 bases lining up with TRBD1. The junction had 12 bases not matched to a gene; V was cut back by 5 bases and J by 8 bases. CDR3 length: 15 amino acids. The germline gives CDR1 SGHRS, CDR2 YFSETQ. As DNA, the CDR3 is TGCGCCAGCAGGTACCACGGACAGGGTGGGGATGAGCAGTTCTTC. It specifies CASRYHGQGGDEQFF.

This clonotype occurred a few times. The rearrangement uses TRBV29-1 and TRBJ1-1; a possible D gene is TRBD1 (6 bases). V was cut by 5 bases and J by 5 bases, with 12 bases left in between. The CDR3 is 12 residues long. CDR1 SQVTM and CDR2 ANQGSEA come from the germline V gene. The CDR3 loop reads CSVTRGGTEAFF. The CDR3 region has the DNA TGCAGCGTTACCAGAGGGGGGACTGAAGCTTTCTTT.

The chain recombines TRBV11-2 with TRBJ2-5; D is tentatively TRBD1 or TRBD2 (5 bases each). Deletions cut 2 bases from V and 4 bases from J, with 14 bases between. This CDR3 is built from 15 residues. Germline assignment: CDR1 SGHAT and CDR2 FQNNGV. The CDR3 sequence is CASSLWGSYRETQYF. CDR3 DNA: TGTGCCAGCAGCTTATGGGGGTCCTACAGAGAGACCCAGTACTTC.

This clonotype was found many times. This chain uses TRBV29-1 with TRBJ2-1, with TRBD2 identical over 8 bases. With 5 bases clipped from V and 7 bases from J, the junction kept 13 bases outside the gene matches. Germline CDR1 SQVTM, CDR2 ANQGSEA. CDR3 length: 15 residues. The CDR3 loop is CSVRREGLKANEQFF. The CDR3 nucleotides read TGCAGCGTTCGCCGGGAGGGCCTGAAGGCGAATGAGCAGTTCTTC.